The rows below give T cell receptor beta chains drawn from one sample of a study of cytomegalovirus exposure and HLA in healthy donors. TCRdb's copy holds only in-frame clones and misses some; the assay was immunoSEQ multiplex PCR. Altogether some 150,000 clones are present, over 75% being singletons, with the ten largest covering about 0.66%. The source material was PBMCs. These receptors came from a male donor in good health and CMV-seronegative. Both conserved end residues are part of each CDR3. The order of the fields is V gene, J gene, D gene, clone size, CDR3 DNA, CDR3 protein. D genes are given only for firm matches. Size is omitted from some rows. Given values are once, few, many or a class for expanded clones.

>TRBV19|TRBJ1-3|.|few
TGTGCCAGTACTGCGTGGGACACAGCTGGAAACACCATATATTTT
CASTAWDTAGNTIYF
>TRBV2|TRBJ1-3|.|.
TGTGCCAGCAAGGGGATTGGAAACACCATATATTTT
CASKGIGNTIYF
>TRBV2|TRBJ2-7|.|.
TGTGCCACCACCAGGGAAAGCTCCTACGAGCAGTACTTC
CATTRESSYEQYF
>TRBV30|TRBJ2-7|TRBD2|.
TGTGCCTGGAGGGCTAGCGGGAGTCCCGAGCAGTACTTC
CAWRASGSPEQYF
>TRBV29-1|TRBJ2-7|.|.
TGCAGCGTTGAAGGAGGGAGTAGCTCCTACGAGCAGTACTTC
CSVEGGSSSYEQYF
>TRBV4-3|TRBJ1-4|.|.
TGCGCCAGCAGCCAAGATCAGATGGGACTAGCAACTAATGAAAAACTGTTTTTT
CASSQDQMGLATNEKLFF
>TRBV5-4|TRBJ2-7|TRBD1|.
TGTGCCAGCAGCGGACAGGGCAAGTACGAGCAGTACTTC
CASSGQGKYEQYF
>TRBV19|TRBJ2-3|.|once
TGTGCCAGTAGTATAGGGACTATAAGGACGGATACGCAGTATTTT
CASSIGTIRTDTQYF
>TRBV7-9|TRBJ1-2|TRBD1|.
TGTGCCAGCAGCTCGGACAGGCCCCCTGGGAGCTACACCTTC
CASSSDRPPGSYTF
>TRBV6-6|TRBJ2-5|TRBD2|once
TGTGCCAGCAGCAACCCAGCGGGGGGCGGAGAGACCCAGTACTTC
CASSNPAGGGETQYF
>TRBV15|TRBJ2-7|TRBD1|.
TGTGCCACCAGCAGATACGGACAGGGGCGAAACTACGAGCAGTACTTC
CATSRYGQGRNYEQYF
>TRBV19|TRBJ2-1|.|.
TGTGCCAGTAGTATAGGGGAGGTCAATGAGCAGTTCTTC
CASSIGEVNEQFF
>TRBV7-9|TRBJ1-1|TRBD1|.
TGTGCCAGCAGCTTAGAGGCAGGGGGCCCCGAGAACACTGAAGCTTTCTTT
CASSLEAGGPENTEAFF
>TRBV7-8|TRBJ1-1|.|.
TGTGCCAGCAGCTTAGTGGACTACACTGAAGCTTTCTTT
CASSLVDYTEAFF
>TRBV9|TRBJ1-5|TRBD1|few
TGTGCCAGCAGCGTAGAAGGGACAGGGAGTCAGCCCCAGCATTTT
CASSVEGTGSQPQHF
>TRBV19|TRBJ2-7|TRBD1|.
TGTGCCAGTAGTATAGGGACAGGGGCCCCGCCCAACGAGCAGTACTTC
CASSIGTGAPPNEQYF
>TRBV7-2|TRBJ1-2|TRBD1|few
TGTGCCAGCAGCTTAGGTCAGGGGGTAACCTATGGCTACACCTTC
CASSLGQGVTYGYTF
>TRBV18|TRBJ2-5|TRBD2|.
TGTGCCAGCTCACCAGGGCTACTAGCGGGTGAAGAGACCCAGTACTTC
CASSPGLLAGEETQYF
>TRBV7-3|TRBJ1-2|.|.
TGTGCCAGCAGCCCCGGGTTGGTCGACTATGGCTACACCTTC
CASSPGLVDYGYTF
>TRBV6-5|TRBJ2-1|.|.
TGTGCCAGCAGTTACTGGACAGGGAGGGGCAATGAGCAGTTCTTC
CASSYWTGRGNEQFF
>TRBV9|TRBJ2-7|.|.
TGTGCCAGCAGCGGCGGTACCTTAGAGCAGTACTTC
CASSGGTLEQYF
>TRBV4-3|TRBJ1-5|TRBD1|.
TGCGCCAGCAGCCAGGAGACAGGGAGCAATCAGCCCCAGCATTTT
CASSQETGSNQPQHF
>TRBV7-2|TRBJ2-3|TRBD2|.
TGTGCCAGCAGCCAAGGACTAGCTACAGATACGCAGTATTTT
CASSQGLATDTQYF
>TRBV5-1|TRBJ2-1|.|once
TGCGCCAGCAGCTTGGCCGGCAGGGAGCAGTTCTTC
CASSLAGREQFF
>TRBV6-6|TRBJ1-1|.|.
TGTGCCAGCAGTTCGACTGGACAGATGAACACTGAAGCTTTCTTT
CASSSTGQMNTEAFF
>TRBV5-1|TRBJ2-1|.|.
TGCGCCAGCAGCTTGGCCGAACTAGTTAATGAGCAGTTCTTC
CASSLAELVNEQFF
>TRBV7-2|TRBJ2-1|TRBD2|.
TGTGCCAGCAGCAATAAACAGGGGGGAGTAGCGGGAGGGTCGGATGAGCAGTTCTTC
CASSNKQGGVAGGSDEQFF
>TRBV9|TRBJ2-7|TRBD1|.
TGTGCCAGCAGCGTAGGAGGACAGGGGGCGGAACAGTACTTC
CASSVGGQGAEQYF
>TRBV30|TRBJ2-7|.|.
TGTGCCTGGAGTGTGACAGCGTACGAGCAGTACTTC
CAWSVTAYEQYF
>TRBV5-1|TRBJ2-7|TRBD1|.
TGCGCCAGCAGCGACCGGGACAGGGGCGCCTACGAGCAGTACTTC
CASSDRDRGAYEQYF
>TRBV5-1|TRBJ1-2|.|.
TGCGCCAGCAGCCTCTCAGGGGATCGGTATGGCTACACCTTC
CASSLSGDRYGYTF
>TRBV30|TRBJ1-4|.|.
TGTGCCTGGATGCCAGGATCGGCCATTGAAAAACTGTTTTTT
CAWMPGSAIEKLFF
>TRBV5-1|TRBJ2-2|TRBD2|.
TGCGCCAGCAGCATCGGGACTAGCGGGACCACCGGGGAGCTGTTTTTT
CASSIGTSGTTGELFF
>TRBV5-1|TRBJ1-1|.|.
TGCGCCAGCAGCTTAGGTTGGGCCACTGAAGCTTTCTTT
CASSLGWATEAFF
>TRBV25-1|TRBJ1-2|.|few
TGTGCCAGCAGTGAATATATGGGGGGGCGAGATGGCTACACCTTC
CASSEYMGGRDGYTF
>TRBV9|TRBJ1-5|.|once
TGTGCCAGCAGCGCACAGGATTACAATCAGCCCCAGCATTTT
CASSAQDYNQPQHF
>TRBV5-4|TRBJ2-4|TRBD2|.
TGTGCCAGCAGCTTGGGGCTAGCGGGAGGCCGGGCCAAAAACATTCAGTACTTC
CASSLGLAGGRAKNIQYF
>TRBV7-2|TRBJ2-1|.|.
TGTGCCAGCAGCTTAGGAGTCGGGACACCCTCCTACAATGAGCAGTTCTTC
CASSLGVGTPSYNEQFF
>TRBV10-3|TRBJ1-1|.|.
TGTGCCATCAGTGAGTCTTATATGAACACTGAAGCTTTCTTT
CAISESYMNTEAFF
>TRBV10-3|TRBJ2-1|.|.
TGTGCCATCAGTGATATTTTGGTGAGGGGGACGGACAATGAGCAGTTCTTC
CAISDILVRGTDNEQFF
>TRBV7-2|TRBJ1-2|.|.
TGTGCCAGCAGCGAGTTAGCTAACTATGGCTACACCTTC
CASSELANYGYTF
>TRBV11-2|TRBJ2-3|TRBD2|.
TGTGCCAGCAGCCCGGGGACTAGCGCAGATACGCAGTATTTT
CASSPGTSADTQYF
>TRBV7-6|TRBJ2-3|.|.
TGTGCCAGCAGCTGGCTTCAGGGTAGTAACACAGATACGCAGTATTTT
CASSWLQGSNTDTQYF
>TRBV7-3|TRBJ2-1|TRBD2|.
TGTGCCAGCAGCTTAGGGACTAGCGGGAGCTCCTACAATGAGCAGTTCTTC
CASSLGTSGSSYNEQFF
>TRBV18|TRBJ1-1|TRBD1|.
TGTGCCAGCTCACGCAAACTCCGGGACAGGGAAAGCAACACTGAAGCTTTCTTT
CASSRKLRDRESNTEAFF
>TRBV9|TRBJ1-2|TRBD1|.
TGTGCCAGCAGCGCCAGGGACAGAGCAAATAACTATGGCTACACCTTC
CASSARDRANNYGYTF
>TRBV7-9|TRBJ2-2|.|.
TGTGCCAGCAGCTCGGGAAACGGGGAGCTGTTTTTT
CASSSGNGELFF
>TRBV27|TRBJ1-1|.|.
TGTGCCAGCAGTTTATGGGCAGGACAAGTGAACACTGAAGCTTTCTTT
CASSLWAGQVNTEAFF
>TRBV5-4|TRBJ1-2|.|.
TGTGCCAGCAGCTTGATAGGACAAGGAGGCTACACCTTC
CASSLIGQGGYTF
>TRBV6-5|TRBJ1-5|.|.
TGTGCCAGCAGCCGGACAGTACGGAATCAGCCCCAGCATTTT
CASSRTVRNQPQHF
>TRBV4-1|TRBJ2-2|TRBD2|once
TGCGCCAGCAGCCAAGAGACTAGCAACACCGGGGAGCTGTTTTTT
CASSQETSNTGELFF
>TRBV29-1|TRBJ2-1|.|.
TGCAGCGTTCTGTCCGGGAGAGAAAATGAGCAGTTCTTC
CSVLSGRENEQFF
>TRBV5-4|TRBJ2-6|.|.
TGTGCCAGCAGCCAAACAGGCTCTGGGGCCAACGTCCTGACTTTC
CASSQTGSGANVLTF
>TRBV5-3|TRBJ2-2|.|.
TGTGCCAGAAAAGGACAGGGAGGGACCGGGGAGCTGTTTTTT
CARKGQGGTGELFF
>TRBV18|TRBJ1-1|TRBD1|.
TGTGCCAGCTCACCTGGACAGGGCGCCACTGAAGCTTTCTTT
CASSPGQGATEAFF
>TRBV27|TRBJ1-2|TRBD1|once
TGTGCCAGCAGTGTGACAGGGGGCTATGGCTACACCTTC
CASSVTGGYGYTF
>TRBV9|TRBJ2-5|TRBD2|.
TGTGCCAGCAGCGGGGGACTAGCGAGCGGACAAGAGACCCAGTACTTC
CASSGGLASGQETQYF
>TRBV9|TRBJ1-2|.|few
TGTGCCAGCAGCGTAGGCAACAGGGACTATGGCTACACCTTC
CASSVGNRDYGYTF
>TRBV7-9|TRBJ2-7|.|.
TGTGCCAGCAGCTTAGTAACCTACGAGCAGTACTTC
CASSLVTYEQYF